The 4 T cell receptor beta chains below come from one sample, sequenced in a study. TCRdb ran MiXCR on the 5' RACE reads and lists one entry per CDR3 protein. Of around 11,000 distinct CDR3 sequences listed, more than 40% are singletons. Material for sequencing was tumor-infiltrating naive CD4+ T cells sorted from the breast tumor. Stated subset: naive CD4+ T cells, CD4+CD45RA+CD25-. The receptors shown here come from a female donor with breast cancer.

This clonotype has a single count. The chain links TRBV7-2 to TRBJ1-1; D uncertain. The CDR3 sequence is 14 residues long. Looked up from germline, CDR1 is SGHTA and CDR2 is FQGNSA. V lost 1 base and J 8 bases, leaving 14 bases between the germline ends. The DNA for the CDR3 is TGTGCCAGCAGCTTAGGGCCTAACAATTCCGAAGCTTTCTTT. Translated, it gives CASSLGPNNSEAFF.

This clonotype was counted between two and nine times. This rearrangement joins TRBV12-3 or TRBV12-4 to TRBJ1-5, with D possibly being TRBD1 (6 bases). The CDR3 totals 18 residues. The V end lost 3 bases, the J end lost 0 bases, and 18 bases lay between the germline ends. For the CDR3, the DNA is TGTGCCAGCAGTTTCTTCGTGGGTGGGGGCCATAGCAATCAGCCCCAGCATTTT. Encoded protein: CASSFFVGGGHSNQPQHF.

The V and J genes are TRBV4-1 and TRBJ2-7; D perhaps matches TRBD2 (5 bases). The V gene lost 8 bases and the J gene lost 2 bases, with 16 bases spanning the gap. The CDR3 loop spans 14 amino acids. Per germline, CDR1 MGHRA and CDR2 YSYEKL. Written as DNA, the CDR3 is TGCGCCAGCTCCCATCTAGCTGGGCCCTACGAGCAGTACTTC. Protein sequence: CASSHLAGPYEQYF.

The chain is built from TRBV7-7 and TRBJ2-2; 7 nucleotides align to TRBD2. CDR3 length: 14 amino acids. Unmatched junction bases numbered 0, after V lost 1 base and J lost 4 bases. Germline values: CDR1 SSHAT, CDR2 FNYEAQ (reference sequence). This CDR3 reads CASSLERGTGELFF. CDR3 DNA sequence: TGTGCCAGCAGCTTAGAGCGGGGCACCGGGGAGCTGTTTTTT. Full variable domain (missing parts from reference TRBV7-7 and TRBJ2-2): GAGVSQSPRYKVTKRGQDVTLRCDPISSHATLYWYQQALGQGPEFLTYFNYEAQPDKSGLPSDRFSAERPEGSISTLTIQRTEQRDSAMYRCASSLERGTGELFFGEGSRLTVL.